This T cell receptor beta chain was documented in a study of cytomegalovirus exposure and HLA in healthy donors. Study-wide results and limits: Across all donors, roughly uniform sequencing depth was an assumption of the presence/absence analyses. Rates of TCR association differed by HLA locus in a later analysis, with DRB1 highest and HLA-C lowest.

This CDR3 spans 16 amino acids. Germline-derived CDR1 and CDR2 are SGHRS and YFSETQ. A note on this clone: What it binds is unknown.

PCR employed 60 Vbeta and 13 Jbeta primers. Data came from immunoSEQ multiplex PCR; TCRdb stores just in-frame clones and leaves some out. The sample lists roughly 140,000 clones; over 65% were seen once. The chain links TRBV5-1 to TRBJ2-5; TRBD1 matches 7 bases. Gene TRBJ2-7 matches the end of the DNA better, so the J call may be wrong. The receptor's source is a female donor in good health and CMV-seronegative. The source material was PBMCs. For the CDR3, the DNA is TGCGCCAGCAGCTTGGAATTTGGGACAGCTTACTACGAGCAGTACTTC. This translates into CASSLEFGTAYYEQYF.